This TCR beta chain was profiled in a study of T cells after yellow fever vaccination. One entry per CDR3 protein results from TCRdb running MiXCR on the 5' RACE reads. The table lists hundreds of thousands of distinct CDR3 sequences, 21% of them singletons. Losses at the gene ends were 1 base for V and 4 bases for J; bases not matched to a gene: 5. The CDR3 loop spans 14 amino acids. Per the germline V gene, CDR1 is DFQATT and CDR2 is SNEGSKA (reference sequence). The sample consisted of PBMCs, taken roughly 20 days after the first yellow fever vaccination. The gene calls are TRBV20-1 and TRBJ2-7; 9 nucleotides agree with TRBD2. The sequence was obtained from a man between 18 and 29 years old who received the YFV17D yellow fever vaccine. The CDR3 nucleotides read TGCAGTGCTAGAGCCCCTAGCGGGGTGTACGAGCAGTACTTC. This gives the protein CSARAPSGVYEQYF.